The entry below gives a single TCR beta chain sequence along with its context. Its antigen is undetermined. TCR alpha and TCR beta cDNA libraries with sample barcodes and UMIs came from 5'RACE using constant-segment primers. TCRdb analysed the 5' RACE reads with MiXCR anew, one entry per CDR3 protein. Among about 470,000 distinct CDR3 sequences listed, roughly 25% were seen once. The germline V gene has CDR1 SGHVS and CDR2 FQNEAQ. The CDR3 has 16 amino acids. The ends were cut back, 2 bases at V and 7 bases at J, with 18 bases in the middle. This record comes from a study of T-cell memory formation after mild COVID-19. Study conclusions and caveats: Contracting clones from day 15 to 85 showed balanced CD4/CD8; later expanders favored CD4+.

This receptor was identified in an adult woman who had mild COVID-19 (a few samples of this study predate the infection). Cell type and time point are not known. Sequencing was carried out using PBMCs or a T cell subset sorted from them (not recorded which). V gene TRBV7-8 combines with J gene TRBJ2-1; D is undetermined. The CDR3 is CASSLHGSPRFNEQFF. The DNA for the CDR3 is TGTGCCAGCAGCTTACACGGTAGCCCTAGATTTAATGAGCAGTTCTTC.